This T cell receptor beta chain derives from a study of regulatory T cells in long-lasting Graves disease. Regarding the study as a whole: The persistent group shared 2,500 or so public clonotypes, more than the roughly 970 shared by new patients.

Germline loops: CDR1 SNHLY, CDR2 FYNNEI. The CDR3 extends over 16 amino acids. The V segment lost 6 bases and the J segment 5 bases; nucleotides outside the gene matches: 15. iRepertoire HTBI primers and Arm-PCR of CDR3 regions built TCR beta libraries. Authors' data handling: Among the samples, around 61 TRBV and more than twelve TRBJ segments were identified. Each CDR3 protein is one row after TCRdb ran MiXCR on the multiplex PCR reads. The authors' filters were not applied to this entry. The sample has 400,000 to 550,000 distinct CDR3 sequences; about 15% are singletons. Noted time point: newly diagnosed GD, antithyroid drugs for less than 3 months. Extracted PBMC RNA gave rise to the TCR library. This clonotype has a count of ten or more. Its antigen is as yet unknown. The same data also contributed to another study, on T cells in Graves' hyperthyroidism and ophthalmopathy. That work contributes: Diagnosis of hyperthyroidism was new in patients aged 18 to 65, and its duration was under 2 months. The study used the HTBI primer set for a first-round RT-PCR of the TCR CDR3.

The gene calls are TRBV2 and TRBJ1-1; TRBD1 matches 7 bases. Here the sequenced sample was peripheral blood mononuclear cells (PBMCs), taken at new diagnosis, from a patient treated with antithyroid drugs. This receptor was obtained from a woman under 30 with Graves disease. The CDR3: CASSQRQGGYNTEAFF. For the CDR3, the DNA is TGTGCCAGCAGCCAACGCCAGGGGGGGTATAATACTGAAGCTTTCTTT.